The rows below give T cell receptor beta chains drawn from one sample of a study of response to subunit inactivated influenza vaccine. TCRdb itself ran the RT-PCR reads through MiXCR, one entry per CDR3 protein. Among about 530,000 distinct CDR3 sequences listed, roughly 12% were seen once. The source was PBMCs from blood, collected on the day of vaccination. All receptors derive from a man in his fifties who received an inactivated influenza vaccine. Both conserved end residues are trimmed from each CDR3. Part of the rows lack a size; the others show once, few, many or a class for expanded clones.

TRBJ2-3,TRBV28,-,ATLGTTLDTQY
TRBJ2-1,TRBV7-8,few,ASSPGLAGGLSSYNEQF
TRBJ2-1,TRBV12-3/TRBV12-4,-,ASSGLAGLNEQF
TRBJ2-3,TRBV11-2,few,ASSFGPGAGGQDTQY
TRBJ1-6,TRBV12-3/TRBV12-4,few,ASSFGTASPLH
TRBJ2-7,TRBV2,-,ASTGELGGEQY
TRBJ2-7,TRBV27,few,ASSWAPYVEQY
TRBJ2-7,TRBV19,many,ASSRNLQHEQY
TRBJ2-5,TRBV7-7,-,ASSIGTSGKETQY
TRBJ1-2,TRBV12-3/TRBV12-4,-,ASSQLWGYT
TRBJ2-2,TRBV18,few,ASSPQLATGELF
TRBJ2-1,TRBV5-1,few,ASSLVGIYNEQF
TRBJ2-5,TRBV20-1,few,SANDPGTAQETQY
TRBJ2-3,TRBV6-2/TRBV6-3,-,ASSYTGMMDTQY
TRBJ2-5,TRBV5-6,many,ASSFPGTPVDSD
TRBJ1-4,TRBV5-1,few,ASSAGGDSYEKLF
TRBJ2-1,TRBV28,many,ASSQYSGTPYNEQF
TRBJ1-5,TRBV24-1,few,ATSGGASNQPQH
TRBJ2-4,TRBV20-1,-,SARGMRTKNIQY
TRBJ1-1,TRBV5-1,many,ASSLETGNIYNEAF
TRBJ1-1,TRBV29-1,-,SVRQVVAEAF
TRBJ1-5,TRBV5-1,many,ASSLGSSNQPQH
TRBJ2-1,TRBV7-9,few,ASSLVEGGNEQF
TRBJ2-7,TRBV12-3/TRBV12-4,-,ASTFGRLAGSSSYEQY
TRBJ2-5,TRBV5-1,few,ASSFQPGQQETQY
TRBJ2-1,TRBV29-1,-,SVEDWGGPAYNEQF
TRBJ2-3,TRBV7-2,-,ASSRDSPPTDTQY
TRBJ2-7,TRBV7-8,-,ASSPSLFEQY
TRBJ2-7,TRBV20-1,-,SAQEPNSYEQY
TRBJ2-1,TRBV4-2,many,ASSRPLVGNEQF
TRBJ2-2,TRBV4-2,few,ASSQELGLANTGELF
TRBJ2-1,TRBV12-3/TRBV12-4,many,AVRGSEQF
TRBJ2-3,TRBV25-1,-,ASTRTSGSTDTQY
TRBJ2-5,TRBV5-5,once,ASSLLGSDQETQY
TRBJ2-7,TRBV29-1,few,SVAGLVRGTYEQY
TRBJ2-1,TRBV20-1,few,SARSPGDSYNEQF
TRBJ2-5,TRBV7-9,-,ASSLGRIMAGEETQY
TRBJ2-3,TRBV12-3/TRBV12-4,-,ASIPLGTGMIDTQY
TRBJ1-4,TRBV7-9,many,ASSFPRSGLF
TRBJ2-5,TRBV5-1,few,ASSLEGWETQY